This T cell receptor beta chain is drawn from a study of T cells in localized non-small cell lung cancer. Whole-study results and caveats: Among the tissues sampled, uninvolved adjacent lung had the highest T cell clonality, above tumor.

In germline, CDR1 is SSHAT, CDR2 FNYEAQ (reference sequence). The CDR3 sequence is 13 residues long. Remarks on this clone: Antigen specificity is unknown. A junction end diverges from the germline sequence, so it may reflect a read error.

The data were produced by immunoSEQ multiplex PCR, yet TCRdb's version contains in-frame clones alone and is incomplete. The sample lists about 83,000 clones; around 84% were seen once. This TCR was recovered from a female donor of 60 years or more with stage I lung adenocarcinoma. Sequences were derived from peripheral blood, sampled before any cancer treatment. This chain links TRBV7-7 with TRBJ1-5, with D unresolved. The CDR3 loop reads CASSFSINQPQHF. The CDR3 DNA reads TGTGCTAGCAGCTTCTCTATTAATCAGCCCCAGCATTTT.